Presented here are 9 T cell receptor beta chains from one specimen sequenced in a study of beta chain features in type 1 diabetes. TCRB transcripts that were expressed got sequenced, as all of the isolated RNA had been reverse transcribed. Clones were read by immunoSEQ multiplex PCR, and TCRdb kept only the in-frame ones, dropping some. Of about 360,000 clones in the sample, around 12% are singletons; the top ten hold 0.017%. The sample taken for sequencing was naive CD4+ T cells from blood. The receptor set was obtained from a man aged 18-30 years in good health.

The CDR3, as DNA: TGTGCCAGCAGTTCATCCCCTTGGGGCCCTAGGGAGACCCAGTACTTC. Amino acids: CASSSSPWGPRETQYF. The chain joins TRBV2 to TRBJ2-5; weak D call: TRBD1 (5 bases). Germline V gene data show CDR1 as SNHLY and CDR2 as FYNNEI. Deletions cut 5 bases from V and 5 bases from J, with 21 bases between. The length of the CDR3 is 16 residues.

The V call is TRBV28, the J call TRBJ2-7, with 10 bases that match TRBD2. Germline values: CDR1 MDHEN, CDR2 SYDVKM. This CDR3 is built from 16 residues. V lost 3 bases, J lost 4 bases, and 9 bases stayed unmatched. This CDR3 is CASSLSSSGSLYEQYF. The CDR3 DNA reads TGTGCCAGCAGTTTGTCATCTAGCGGGAGTTTGTACGAGCAGTACTTC.

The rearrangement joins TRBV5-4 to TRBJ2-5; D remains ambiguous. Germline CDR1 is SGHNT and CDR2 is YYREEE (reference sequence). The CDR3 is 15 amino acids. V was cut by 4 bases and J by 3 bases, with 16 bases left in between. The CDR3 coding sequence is TGTGCCAGCAGCCAAGTAACACACAAAGAAGAGACCCAGTACTTC. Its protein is CASSQVTHKEETQYF.

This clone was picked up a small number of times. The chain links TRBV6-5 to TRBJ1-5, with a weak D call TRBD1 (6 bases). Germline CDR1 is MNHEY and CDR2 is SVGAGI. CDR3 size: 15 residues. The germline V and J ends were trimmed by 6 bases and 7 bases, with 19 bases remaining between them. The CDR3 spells CASSSGQIRSQPQHF. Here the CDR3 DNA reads TGTGCCAGCAGCAGCGGACAGATCCGGTCACAGCCCCAGCATTTT.

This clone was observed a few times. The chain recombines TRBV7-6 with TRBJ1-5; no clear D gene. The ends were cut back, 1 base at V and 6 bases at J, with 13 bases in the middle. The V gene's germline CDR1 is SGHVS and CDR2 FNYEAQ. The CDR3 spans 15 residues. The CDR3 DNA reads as TGTGCCAGCAGCTTAGTTTCGGGTGCGGCTCAGCCCCAGCATTTT. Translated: CASSLVSGAAQPQHF.

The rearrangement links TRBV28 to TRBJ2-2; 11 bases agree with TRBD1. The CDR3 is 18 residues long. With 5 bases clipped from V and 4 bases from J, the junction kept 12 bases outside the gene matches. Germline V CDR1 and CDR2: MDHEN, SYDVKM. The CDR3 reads CASSLLGVGTGGTGELFF. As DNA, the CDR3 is TGTGCCAGCAGTCTCCTGGGGGTCGGGACAGGGGGCACCGGGGAGCTGTTTTTT.

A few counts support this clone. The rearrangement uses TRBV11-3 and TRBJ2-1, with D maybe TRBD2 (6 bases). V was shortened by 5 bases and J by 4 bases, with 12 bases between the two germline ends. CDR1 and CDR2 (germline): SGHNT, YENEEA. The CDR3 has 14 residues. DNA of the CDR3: TGTGCCAGCAGCCTTAGCGGTGATTACAATGAGCAGTTCTTC. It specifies CASSLSGDYNEQFF.

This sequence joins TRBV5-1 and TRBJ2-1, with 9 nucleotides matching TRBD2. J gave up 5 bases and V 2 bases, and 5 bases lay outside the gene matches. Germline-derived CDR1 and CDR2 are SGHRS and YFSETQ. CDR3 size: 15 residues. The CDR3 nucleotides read TGCGCCAGCAGCTTTAGCCTAGCGGGGCACAATGAGCAGTTCTTC. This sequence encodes CASSFSLAGHNEQFF.

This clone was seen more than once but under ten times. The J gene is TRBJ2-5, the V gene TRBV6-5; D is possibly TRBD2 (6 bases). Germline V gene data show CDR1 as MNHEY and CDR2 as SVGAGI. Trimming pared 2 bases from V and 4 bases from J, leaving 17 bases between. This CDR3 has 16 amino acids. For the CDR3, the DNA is TGTGCCAGCAGTTACGACCTGACCCGGGGAGGAGAGACCCAGTACTTC. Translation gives CASSYDLTRGGETQYF.